These 15 T cell receptor beta chains originate from one sample sequenced in a study of T cell changes during pregnancy in multiple sclerosis. Sequencing used immunoSEQ multiplex PCR; TCRdb keeps in-frame clones, though not all of them. The sample contains around 100,000 clones, about nine tenths of which appear only once. The sample consisted of peripheral blood, taken after pregnancy. These receptors were obtained from a female donor with multiple sclerosis, enrolled in a pregnancy study.

J is TRBJ2-2 and V is TRBV2; 7 nucleotides align to TRBD1. The CDR3 covers 15 residues. Germline CDR1 and CDR2: SNHLY and FYNNEI. J gave up 7 bases and V 2 bases, and 7 bases lay outside the gene matches. The CDR3 loop reads CASSETRQGSGELFF. DNA for the CDR3: TGTGCCAGCAGTGAAACCCGACAGGGAAGCGGGGAGCTGTTTTTT.

This clone was observed a few times. This rearrangement joins TRBV5-8 to TRBJ2-2; TRBD2 matches at 11 bases. V trimming: 4 bases; J trimming: 1 base; junction bases outside the gene matches: 3. The CDR3 has 16 residues. Germline values: CDR1 SGHTS, CDR2 YDEGEE. The CDR3 spells CASSPGLAGNTGELFF. CDR3 nucleotides: TGTGCCAGCAGCCCCGGACTAGCGGGGAACACCGGGGAGCTGTTTTTT.

The rearrangement uses TRBV2 and TRBJ2-5, with 7 bases that match TRBD1. CDR1 and CDR2 (germline): SNHLY, FYNNEI. Trimming at V came to 8 bases and at J to 0 bases, leaving 6 bases not matched to a gene. This CDR3 has 14 amino acids. In DNA, the CDR3 is TGTGCCAGCTCTGGGGGACAGTACCAAGAGACCCAGTACTTC. Its protein product is CASSGGQYQETQYF.

The chain has TRBV27 and TRBJ2-5; 9 bases line up with TRBD1. V dropped 8 bases and J dropped 2; count of bases not matched to a gene: 9. CDR1 and CDR2 (germline): MNHEY, SMNVEV (reference sequence). This CDR3 spans 15 amino acids. CDR3 loop: CASGSGTGPQETQYF. In DNA form, the CDR3 reads TGTGCCAGCGGATCCGGGACAGGGCCTCAAGAGACCCAGTACTTC.

The chain joins TRBV6-5 to TRBJ1-1, with D unresolved. CDR1 is MNHEY, CDR2 SVGAGI, per germline. This CDR3 contains 14 residues. The V gene lost 2 bases and the J gene lost 7 bases, with 14 bases spanning the gap. This CDR3 reads CASSYLPGVHEAFF. For the CDR3, the DNA is TGTGCCAGCAGTTACCTCCCCGGGGTTCATGAAGCTTTCTTT.

This chain joins TRBV18 and TRBJ1-1, with 9 bases identical to TRBD1. Trimming cost V 6 bases and J 4 bases; bases outside gene matches: 9. CDR1 is KGHSH and CDR2 is LQKENI in the germline V gene. The CDR3 is 15 amino acids. The CDR3 nucleotides are TGTGCCAGCTCGGTTTCGGGACAGGGCTCCACTGAAGCTTTCTTT. Residues: CASSVSGQGSTEAFF.

The V call is TRBV30, the J call TRBJ2-7, with D possibly TRBD1 on 5 matching bases. The CDR3 length is 14 residues. Deletions cut 2 bases from V and 3 bases from J, with 14 bases between. In germline, CDR1 is GTSNPN, CDR2 SVGIG (reference sequence). In nucleotides, the CDR3 is TGTGCCTGGAGTAAAGGGGCCATCAGCTACGAGCAGTACTTC. It yields the protein CAWSKGAISYEQYF.

V and J are TRBV12-5 and TRBJ2-2; 9 bases are shared with TRBD2. Looked up from germline, CDR1 is LGHNT and CDR2 is FRNRAP. The CDR3 loop spans 15 amino acids. V lost 8 bases and J lost 3; bases outside the gene matches: 7. CDR3 loop: CASRRGGVYTGELFF. The CDR3 DNA follows: TGTGCTAGTCGTCGCGGGGGGGTTTACACCGGGGAGCTGTTTTTT.

The gene calls are TRBV30 and TRBJ1-1, with D perhaps matching TRBD1 (6 bases). CDR1 and CDR2 from the germline V gene are GTSNPN and SVGIG (reference sequence). Between the trimmed V and J ends, which lost 4 bases and 5 bases, there was a span of 23 bases. The CDR3 loop spans 16 amino acids. In nucleotides, the CDR3 is TGTGCCTGGACTAATAGGCGAGGGGGTTATTGGACTGAAGCTTTCTTT. Encoded protein: CAWTNRRGGYWTEAFF. Supplemented by reference TRBV30 and TRBJ1-1, the full variable domain reads SQTIHQWPATLVQPVGSPLSLECTVEGTSNPNLYWYRQAAGRGLQLLFYSVGIGQISSEVPQNLSASRPQDRQFILSSKKLLLSDSGFYLCAWTNRRGGYWTEAFFGQGTRLTVV.

This clone was seen only once. J is TRBJ1-1 and V is TRBV18; 8 bases are shared with TRBD1. CDR1 is KGHSH and CDR2 is LQKENI in the germline V gene. Unmatched junction bases numbered 4, after V lost 3 bases and J lost 4 bases. The CDR3 extends over 14 amino acids. The CDR3 sequence is CASSPVQGGTEAFF. CDR3 nucleotide sequence: TGTGCCAGCTCACCGGTACAGGGGGGCACTGAAGCTTTCTTT.

V usage is TRBV5-4 and J usage is TRBJ1-1; D gene uncertain. CDR3 length: 13 residues. V was shortened by 0 bases and J by 4 bases, with 7 bases between the two germline ends. Germline CDR1 is SGHNT and CDR2 is YYREEE (reference sequence). The CDR3 region is CASSLDSLTEAFF. DNA of the CDR3: TGTGCCAGCAGCTTGGACAGCCTCACTGAAGCTTTCTTT.

V usage is TRBV6-5 and J usage is TRBJ2-2; D might be TRBD2 (5 bases). Germline CDR1 is MNHEY and CDR2 is SVGAGI. This CDR3 has 16 residues. V was clipped by 0 bases and J by 4 bases, with 12 bases between them. CDR3 amino acids: CASSYSISAGTGELFF. CDR3 nucleotides: TGTGCCAGCAGTTACTCGATTAGTGCGGGCACCGGGGAGCTGTTTTTT.

The V gene is TRBV7-3, the J gene TRBJ1-1; D remains ambiguous. The CDR3 loop spans 13 amino acids. V was trimmed by 5 bases and J by 4 bases, leaving 11 bases between them. CDR1 is SGHTA and CDR2 is FQGTGA in the germline V gene. The DNA for the CDR3 is TGTGCCAGCAGCCCTCAAGGAGGCACTGAAGCTTTCTTT. Its protein is CASSPQGGTEAFF.

In its sample, this clone was seen a few times. V is TRBV9 and J is TRBJ2-7; TRBD2 agrees at 10 bases. The CDR3 has 17 amino acids. The V segment lost 0 bases and the J segment 3 bases; nucleotides outside the gene matches: 9. Germline CDR1 and CDR2: SGDLS and YYNGEE. CDR3 residues: CASSVEGTSGTDYEQYF. The CDR3 DNA sequence: TGTGCCAGCAGCGTAGAAGGAACTAGCGGGACGGACTACGAGCAGTACTTC. Full variable domain (missing parts from reference TRBV9 and TRBJ2-7): DSGVTQTPKHLITATGQRVTLRCSPRSGDLSVYWYQQSLDQGLQFLIQYYNGEERAKGNILERFSAQQFPDLHSELNLSSLELGDSALYFCASSVEGTSGTDYEQYFGPGTRLTVT.

V gene TRBV4-3 combines with J gene TRBJ1-4; TRBD1 aligns across 7 bases. This CDR3 is 17 amino acids long. The V gene end was trimmed by 1 base and the J gene end by 8 bases; junction bases not matched to a gene: 13. CDR1 and CDR2 from the germline V gene are LGHNA and YSLEER. CDR3 in DNA: TGCGCCAGCAGCCAAGGGGGGCCGACAGGGAACGACGAAAAACTGTTTTTT. Residues: CASSQGGPTGNDEKLFF.